This TCR beta chain was identified during a study of cytomegalovirus exposure and HLA in healthy donors. This CDR3 is 18 amino acids long. V lost 0 bases, J lost 6 bases, and 25 bases lay in between. The V gene's germline CDR1 is SGHRS and CDR2 YFSETQ. Vbeta (60) and Jbeta (13) primers were used in the PCR. The data were produced by immunoSEQ multiplex PCR, yet TCRdb's version contains in-frame clones alone and is incomplete. The repertoire holds 250,000 or so clones, with about 86% as singletons. A note on this clone: Antigen: not known.

Notes on the study in general: In an earlier analysis, most TCR beta V segments were productive about 87% or about 30% of the time.

The chain carries TRBV5-1 and TRBJ2-7, with D possibly TRBD2 on 7 matching bases. Sample: PBMCs. The receptor was isolated from a woman aged 55-69 years in good health and CMV-seropositive. CDR3 amino acids: CASSLEGGTYPKTSEQYF. The CDR3 DNA reads as TGCGCCAGCAGCTTGGAGGGGGGGACATACCCTAAGACGAGCGAGCAGTACTTC.